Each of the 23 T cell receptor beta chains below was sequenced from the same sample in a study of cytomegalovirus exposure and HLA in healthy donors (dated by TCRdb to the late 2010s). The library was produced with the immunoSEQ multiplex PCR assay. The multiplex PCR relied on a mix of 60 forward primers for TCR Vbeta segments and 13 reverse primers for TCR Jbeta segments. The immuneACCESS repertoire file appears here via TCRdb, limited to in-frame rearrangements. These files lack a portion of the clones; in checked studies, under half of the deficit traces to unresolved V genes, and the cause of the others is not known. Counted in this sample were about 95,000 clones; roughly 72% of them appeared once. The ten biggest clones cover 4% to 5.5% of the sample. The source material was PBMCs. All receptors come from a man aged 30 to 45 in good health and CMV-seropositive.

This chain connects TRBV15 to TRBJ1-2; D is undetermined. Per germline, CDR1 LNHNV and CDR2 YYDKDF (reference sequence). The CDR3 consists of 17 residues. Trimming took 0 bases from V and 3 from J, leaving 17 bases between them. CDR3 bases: TGTGCCACCAGCAGAGAACGAGCGGGTTATTCTTACTATGGCTACACCTTC. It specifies CATSRERAGYSYYGYTF.

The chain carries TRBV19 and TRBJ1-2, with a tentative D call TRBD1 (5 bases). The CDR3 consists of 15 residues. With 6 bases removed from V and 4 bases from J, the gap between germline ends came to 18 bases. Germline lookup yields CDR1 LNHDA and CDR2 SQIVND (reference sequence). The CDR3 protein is CASRGTFLTGYGYTF. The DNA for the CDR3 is TGTGCCAGTAGGGGGACTTTCCTGACGGGCTATGGCTACACCTTC. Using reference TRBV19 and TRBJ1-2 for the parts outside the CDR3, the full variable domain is DGGITQSPKYLFRKEGQNVTLSCEQNLNHDAMYWYRQDPGQGLRLIYYSQIVNDFQKGDIAEGYSVSREKKESFPLTVTSAQKNPTAFYLCASRGTFLTGYGYTFGSGTRLTVV.

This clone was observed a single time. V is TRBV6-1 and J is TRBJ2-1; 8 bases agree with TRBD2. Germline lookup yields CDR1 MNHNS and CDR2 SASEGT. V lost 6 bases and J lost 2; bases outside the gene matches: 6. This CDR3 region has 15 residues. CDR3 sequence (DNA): TGTGCCAGCAGCCCCAGCGGGGGCGCCTACAATGAGCAGTTCTTC. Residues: CASSPSGGAYNEQFF.

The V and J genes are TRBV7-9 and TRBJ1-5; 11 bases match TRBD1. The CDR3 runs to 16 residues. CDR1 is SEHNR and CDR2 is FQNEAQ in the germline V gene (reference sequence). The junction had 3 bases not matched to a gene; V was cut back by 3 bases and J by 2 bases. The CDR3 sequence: CASSLGTGGRNQPQHF. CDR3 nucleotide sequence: TGTGCCAGCAGCTTGGGGACAGGGGGACGCAATCAGCCCCAGCATTTT.

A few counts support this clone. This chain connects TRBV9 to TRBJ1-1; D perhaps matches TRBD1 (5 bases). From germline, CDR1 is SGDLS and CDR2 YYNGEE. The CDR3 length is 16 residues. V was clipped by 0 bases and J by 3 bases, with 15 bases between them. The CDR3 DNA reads TGTGCCAGCAGCGTAGCGGGAAGGGCGGGGGACACTGAAGCTTTCTTT. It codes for CASSVAGRAGDTEAFF.

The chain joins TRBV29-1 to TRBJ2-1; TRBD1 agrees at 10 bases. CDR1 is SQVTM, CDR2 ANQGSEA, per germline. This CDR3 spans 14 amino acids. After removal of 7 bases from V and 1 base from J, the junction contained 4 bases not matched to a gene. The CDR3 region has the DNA TGCAGCGCGACAGGGGGCGATTCCTACAATGAGCAGTTCTTC. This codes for CSATGGDSYNEQFF.

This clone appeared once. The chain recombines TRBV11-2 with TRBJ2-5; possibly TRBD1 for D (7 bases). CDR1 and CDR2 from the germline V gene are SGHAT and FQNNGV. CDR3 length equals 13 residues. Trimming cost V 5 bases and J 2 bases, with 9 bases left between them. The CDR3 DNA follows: TGTGCCAGCAGCCAGGGGGGACAAGAGACCCAGTACTTC. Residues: CASSQGGQETQYF.

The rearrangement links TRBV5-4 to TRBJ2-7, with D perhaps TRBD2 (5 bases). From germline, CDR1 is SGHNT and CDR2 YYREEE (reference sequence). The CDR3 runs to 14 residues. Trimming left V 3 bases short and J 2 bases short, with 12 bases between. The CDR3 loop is CASSSGSGAYEQYV. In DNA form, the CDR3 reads TGTGCCAGCAGCTCTGGGAGCGGAGCCTACGAGCAGTACGTC.

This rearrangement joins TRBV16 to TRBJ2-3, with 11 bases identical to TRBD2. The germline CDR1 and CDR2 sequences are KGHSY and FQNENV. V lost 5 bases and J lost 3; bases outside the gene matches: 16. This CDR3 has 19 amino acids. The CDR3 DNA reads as TGTGCCAGCAGCGAAGAGGTAGCGGGAGGGCCTGGCGGAACAGATACGCAGTATTTT. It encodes CASSEEVAGGPGGTDTQYF.

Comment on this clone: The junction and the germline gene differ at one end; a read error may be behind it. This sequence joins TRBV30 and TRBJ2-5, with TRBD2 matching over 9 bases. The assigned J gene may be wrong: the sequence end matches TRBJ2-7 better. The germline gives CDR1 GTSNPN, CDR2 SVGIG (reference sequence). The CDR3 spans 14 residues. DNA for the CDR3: TGTGCTTGGACAGGCGGGAGGGCCTACTACGAGCAGTACTTC. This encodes CAWTGGRAYYEQYF.

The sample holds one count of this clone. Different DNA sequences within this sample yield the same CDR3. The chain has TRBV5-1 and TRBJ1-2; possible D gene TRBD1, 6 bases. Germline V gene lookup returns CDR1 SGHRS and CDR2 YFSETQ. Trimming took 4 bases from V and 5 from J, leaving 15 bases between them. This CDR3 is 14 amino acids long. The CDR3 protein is CASSSGQPPYGYTF. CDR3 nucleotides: TGCGCCAGCAGCAGTGGACAGCCCCCATATGGCTACACCTTC. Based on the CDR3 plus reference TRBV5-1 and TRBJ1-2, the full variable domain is KAGVTQTPRYLIKTRGQQVTLSCSPISGHRSVSWYQQTPGQGLQFLFEYFSETQRNKGNFPGRFSGRQFSNSRSEMNVSTLELGDSALYLCASSSGQPPYGYTFGSGTRLTVV.

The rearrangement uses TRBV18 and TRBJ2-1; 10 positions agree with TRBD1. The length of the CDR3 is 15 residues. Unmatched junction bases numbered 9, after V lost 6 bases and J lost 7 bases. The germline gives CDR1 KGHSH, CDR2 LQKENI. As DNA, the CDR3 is TGTGCCAGCTCCCAGGACAGGGGGGAACGTAATGAGCAGTTCTTC. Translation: CASSQDRGERNEQFF.

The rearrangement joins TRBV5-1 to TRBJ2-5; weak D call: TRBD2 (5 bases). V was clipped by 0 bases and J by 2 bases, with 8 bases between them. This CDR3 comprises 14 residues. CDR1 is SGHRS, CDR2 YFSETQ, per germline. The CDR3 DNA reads TGCGCCAGCAGCTTGGAAGCGGTTCAAGAGACCCAGTACTTC. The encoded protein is CASSLEAVQETQYF.

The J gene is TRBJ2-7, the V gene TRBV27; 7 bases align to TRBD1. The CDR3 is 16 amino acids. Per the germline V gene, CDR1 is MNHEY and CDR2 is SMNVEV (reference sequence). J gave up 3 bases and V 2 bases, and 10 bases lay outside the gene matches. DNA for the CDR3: TGTGCCAGCAGTTTAATTACTGTCAGGGGGATCTACGAGCAGTACTTC. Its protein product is CASSLITVRGIYEQYF.

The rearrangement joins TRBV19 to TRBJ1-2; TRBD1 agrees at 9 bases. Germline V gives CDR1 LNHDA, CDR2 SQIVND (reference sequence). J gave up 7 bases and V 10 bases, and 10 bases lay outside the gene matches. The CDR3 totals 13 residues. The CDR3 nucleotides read TGTGCCACCTCGACAGGGGGATGGTTTGGCTACACCTTC. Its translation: CATSTGGWFGYTF.

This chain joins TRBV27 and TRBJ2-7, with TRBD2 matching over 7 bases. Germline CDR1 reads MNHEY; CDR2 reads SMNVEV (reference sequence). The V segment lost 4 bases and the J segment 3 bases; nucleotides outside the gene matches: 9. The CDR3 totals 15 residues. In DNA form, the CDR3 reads TGTGCCAGCAGTTCCATTTCTACTAGCGACTACGAGCAGTACTTC. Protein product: CASSSISTSDYEQYF.

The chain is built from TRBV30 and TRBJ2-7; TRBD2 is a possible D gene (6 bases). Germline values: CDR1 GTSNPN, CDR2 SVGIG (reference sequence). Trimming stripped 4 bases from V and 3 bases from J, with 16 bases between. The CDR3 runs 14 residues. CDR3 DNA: TGTGCCTGGATGGGAAGGGAGGTCCACTACGAGCAGTACGTC. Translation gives CAWMGREVHYEQYV.

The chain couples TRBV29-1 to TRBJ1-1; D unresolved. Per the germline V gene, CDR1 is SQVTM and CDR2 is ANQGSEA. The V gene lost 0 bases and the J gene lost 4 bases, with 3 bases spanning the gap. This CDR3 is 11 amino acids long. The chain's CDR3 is CSVEDGTEAFF. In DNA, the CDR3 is TGCAGCGTTGAAGACGGCACTGAAGCTTTCTTT.

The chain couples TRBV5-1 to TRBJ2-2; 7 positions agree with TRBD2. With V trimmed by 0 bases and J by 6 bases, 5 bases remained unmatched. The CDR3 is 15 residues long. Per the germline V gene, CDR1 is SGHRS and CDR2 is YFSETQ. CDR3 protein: CASSLGARGAGELFF. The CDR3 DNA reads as TGCGCCAGCAGCTTGGGGGCCCGGGGGGCCGGGGAGCTGTTTTTT.

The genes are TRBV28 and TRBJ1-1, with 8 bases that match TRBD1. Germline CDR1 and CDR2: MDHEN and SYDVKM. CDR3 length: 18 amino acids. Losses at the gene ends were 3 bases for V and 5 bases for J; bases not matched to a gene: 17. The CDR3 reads CASSFNGGTTGGRTEAFF. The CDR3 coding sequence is TGTGCCAGCAGTTTCAATGGAGGGACCACAGGGGGGAGGACTGAAGCTTTCTTT.

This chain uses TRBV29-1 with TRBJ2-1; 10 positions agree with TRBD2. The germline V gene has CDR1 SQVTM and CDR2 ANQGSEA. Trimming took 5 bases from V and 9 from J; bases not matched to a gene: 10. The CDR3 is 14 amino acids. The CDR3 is CSVPREASGGEQFF. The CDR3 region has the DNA TGCAGCGTTCCGAGGGAGGCTAGCGGGGGTGAGCAGTTCTTC.

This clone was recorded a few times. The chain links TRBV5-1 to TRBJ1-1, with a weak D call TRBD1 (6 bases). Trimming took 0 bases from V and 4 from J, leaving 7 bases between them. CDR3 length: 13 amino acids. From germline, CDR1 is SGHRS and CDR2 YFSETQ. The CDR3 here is CASSLVRGTEAFF. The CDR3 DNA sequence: TGCGCCAGCAGCTTGGTCAGGGGCACTGAAGCTTTCTTT. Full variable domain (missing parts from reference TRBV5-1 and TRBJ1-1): KAGVTQTPRYLIKTRGQQVTLSCSPISGHRSVSWYQQTPGQGLQFLFEYFSETQRNKGNFPGRFSGRQFSNSRSEMNVSTLELGDSALYLCASSLVRGTEAFFGQGTRLTVV.

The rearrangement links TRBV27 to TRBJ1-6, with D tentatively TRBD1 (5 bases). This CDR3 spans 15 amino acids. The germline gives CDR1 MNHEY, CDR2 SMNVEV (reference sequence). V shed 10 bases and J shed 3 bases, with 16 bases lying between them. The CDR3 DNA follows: TGTGCCATCGACCTCGGGGGAGACTATAATTCACCCCTCCACTTT. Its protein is CAIDLGGDYNSPLHF.